The next 22 T cell receptor beta chains were all read from a single sample in a study of CD8 T cells in Susac syndrome. RNA was extracted with the RNeasy kit, and a quantity of about 0.45 to 1 ug was reverse transcribed using random hexamers. A single record per CDR3 protein comes from TCRdb applying MiXCR to the immunoSEQ multiplex PCR reads. The sample shows 180,000 or so distinct CDR3 sequences, about 94% of them seen only once. The sequencing input was CD4+ T cells from PBMCs. The receptor set was obtained from a human donor in good health.

The chain recombines TRBV9 with TRBJ2-7, with TRBD1 as a possible D gene (5 bases). Germline CDR1 and CDR2: SGDLS and YYNGEE. V lost 0 bases and J lost 0, with 10 bases in between. CDR3 length equals 15 residues. The CDR3 DNA is TGTGCCAGCAGCGTAGGCCCAGACAGCTCCTACGAGCAGTACTTC. Residues: CASSVGPDSSYEQYF.

The rearrangement uses TRBV5-4 and TRBJ2-1, with D possibly being TRBD1 (6 bases). The CDR3 loop spans 15 amino acids. The ends were cut back, 1 base at V and 4 bases at J, with 12 bases in the middle. Germline lookup yields CDR1 SGHNT and CDR2 YYREEE (reference sequence). CDR3 amino acids: CASSLIGQRYNEQFF. Written as DNA, the CDR3 is TGTGCCAGCAGCTTGATCGGACAGCGTTACAATGAGCAGTTCTTC.

The rearrangement joins TRBV20-1 to TRBJ2-5; TRBD2 matches 7 bases. V lost 2 bases and J lost 7; bases outside the gene matches: 1. CDR1 and CDR2 from the germline V gene are DFQATT and SNEGSKA (reference sequence). The CDR3 runs 11 residues. The CDR3 sequence is CSARQRGTQYF. DNA for the CDR3: TGCAGTGCTAGACAGCGGGGGACCCAGTACTTC.

This chain connects TRBV29-1 to TRBJ2-5, with 8 bases lining up with TRBD1. CDR3 length: 16 residues. Germline V gene data show CDR1 as SQVTM and CDR2 as ANQGSEA. J lost 4 bases, V lost 6 bases, and 16 bases had no gene match. Written as DNA, the CDR3 is TGCAGCGTATCTCCGAGAGACAGGGGACGGGCAGAGACCCAGTACTTC. Protein sequence: CSVSPRDRGRAETQYF.

V is TRBV7-3 and J is TRBJ2-3, with D possibly TRBD2 on 5 matching bases. The V gene's germline CDR1 is SGHTA and CDR2 FQGTGA. This CDR3 comprises 15 residues. Trimming pared 2 bases from V and 0 bases from J, leaving 9 bases between. The CDR3 DNA sequence: TGTGCCAGCAGCTTATATGGACTCAGCACAGATACGCAGTATTTT. Translated: CASSLYGLSTDTQYF.

This chain uses TRBV29-1 with TRBJ2-7, with D tentatively TRBD1 (7 bases). Per the germline V gene, CDR1 is SQVTM and CDR2 is ANQGSEA. The CDR3 is 13 amino acids. Trimming removed 6 bases from V and 5 bases from J, with 17 bases in between. The chain's CDR3 is CSVRQGGKDEQYF. In DNA, the CDR3 is TGCAGCGTCAGACAGGGAGGTAAAGACGAGCAGTACTTC.

The gene calls are TRBV6-5 and TRBJ1-2; D unclear. The CDR3 length is 12 residues. Germline V gene data show CDR1 as MNHEY and CDR2 as SVGAGI. V lost 5 bases, J lost 5 bases, and 9 bases lay in between. The CDR3 reads CASSDGIYGYTF. As DNA, the CDR3 is TGTGCCAGCAGTGACGGGATTTATGGCTACACCTTC.

CDR3 loop: CASSQRAGEAFF. Here the CDR3 DNA reads TGTGCCAGCAGCCAAAGGGCTGGTGAAGCTTTCTTT. The V gene is TRBV3-1, the J gene TRBJ1-1; D call uncertain. V was trimmed by 2 bases and J by 7 bases, leaving 8 bases between them. Germline V CDR1 and CDR2: LGHDT, YNNKEL (reference sequence). The CDR3 has 12 amino acids.

The chain recombines TRBV28 with TRBJ2-1; TRBD1 might be the D (7 bases). Germline-derived CDR1 and CDR2 are MDHEN and SYDVKM. Trimming cost V 3 bases and J 7 bases, with 13 bases left between them. The CDR3 has 14 residues. The CDR3 nucleotides read TGTGCCAGCAGTTTCTCAGGGGGGAGGAATGAGCAGTTCTTC. As protein: CASSFSGGRNEQFF.

This sequence joins TRBV6-5 and TRBJ1-2, with D possibly matching TRBD1 (6 bases). CDR1 is MNHEY, CDR2 SVGAGI, per germline. CDR3 length: 14 residues. Between the trimmed V and J ends, which lost 6 bases and 8 bases, there was a span of 19 bases. The CDR3 protein is CASSGEGGGQGYTF. The CDR3 bases are TGTGCCAGCAGCGGGGAAGGGGGTGGACAGGGCTACACCTTC.

The chain has TRBV30 and TRBJ2-1; D is uncertain. V gave up 2 bases and J gave up 9 bases, with 14 bases separating them. Germline V CDR1 and CDR2: GTSNPN, SVGIG (reference sequence). This CDR3 spans 13 amino acids. CDR3 loop: CAWSKSLVGEQFF. CDR3 in DNA: TGTGCCTGGAGTAAATCCCTAGTAGGTGAGCAGTTCTTC.

The chain combines TRBV12-3 or TRBV12-4 with TRBJ2-1; 11 bases fit TRBD2. V lost 3 bases and J lost 8; bases outside the gene matches: 3. The CDR3 has 14 amino acids. The CDR3, as DNA: TGTGCCAGCAGTTTGCTAGCGGGAGGACATGAGCAGTTCTTC. It translates to CASSLLAGGHEQFF.

The V and J genes are TRBV3-1 and TRBJ1-1; no definite D call. V lost 2 bases to trimming and J lost 4 bases, with 11 bases between them. The CDR3 sequence is 14 residues long. Germline CDR1 LGHDT, CDR2 YNNKEL (reference sequence). The CDR3 nucleotides read TGTGCCAGCAGCCAACTGATAGGACCCACTGAAGCTTTCTTT. Amino acids: CASSQLIGPTEAFF.

This sequence joins TRBV7-2 and TRBJ2-6, with unresolved D. Trimming shortened V by 3 bases and J by 0 bases, and 3 bases separated the two germline ends. CDR1 SGHTA and CDR2 FQGNSA come from the germline V gene. The CDR3 runs 14 residues. CDR3 DNA: TGTGCCAGCAGCTTCAACTCTGGGGCCAACGTCCTGACTTTC. Amino acid sequence: CASSFNSGANVLTF.

This clonotype occurred once. The chain couples TRBV18 to TRBJ2-2; possible D gene TRBD1, 6 bases. This CDR3 is built from 14 residues. Trimming cost V 3 bases and J 1 base, with 6 bases left between them. Germline CDR1 reads KGHSH; CDR2 reads LQKENI. In nucleotides, the CDR3 is TGTGCCAGCTCACCGGACAGGAACACCGGGGAGCTGTTTTTT. This codes for CASSPDRNTGELFF.

V gene TRBV28 combines with J gene TRBJ2-1, with D perhaps matching TRBD2 (5 bases). This CDR3 has 15 residues. CDR1 and CDR2 (germline): MDHEN, SYDVKM. Trimming cost V 3 bases and J 5 bases, with 14 bases left between them. CDR3 in DNA: TGTGCCAGCAGTTTGCCCCGCGGGTTAAACAATGAGCAGTTCTTC. It yields the protein CASSLPRGLNNEQFF.

The rearrangement links TRBV20-1 to TRBJ1-1; maybe TRBD1 (5 bases). The CDR3 consists of 14 residues. Trimming left V 4 bases short and J 1 base short, with 13 bases between. Looked up from germline, CDR1 is DFQATT and CDR2 is SNEGSKA (reference sequence). The CDR3 DNA reads as TGCAGTGCTAACCCCCCCGGGGGGAACACTGAAGCTTTCTTT. Amino acids: CSANPPGGNTEAFF.

This chain joins TRBV7-9 and TRBJ2-1, with 10 bases lining up with TRBD2. CDR1 SEHNR and CDR2 FQNEAQ come from the germline V gene (reference sequence). Losses at the gene ends were 5 bases for V and 9 bases for J; bases not matched to a gene: 10. The CDR3 totals 15 residues. CDR3 loop: CASSLLAGVASEQFF. CDR3 nucleotides: TGTGCCAGCAGCCTCCTAGCGGGAGTGGCCAGTGAGCAGTTCTTC.

V is TRBV4-3 and J is TRBJ2-4; TRBD1 matches at 7 bases. Germline loops: CDR1 LGHNA, CDR2 YSLEER. This CDR3 is 19 amino acids long. Germline trimming cut 0 bases from V and 0 bases from J; bases unmatched to any gene: 11. The CDR3: CASSQETPRQGRAKNIQYF. DNA of the CDR3: TGCGCCAGCAGCCAAGAGACTCCTCGACAGGGACGAGCCAAAAACATTCAGTACTTC.

The table lists this clonotype with a count of one. V usage is TRBV4-1 and J usage is TRBJ2-7; TRBD2 matches at 8 bases. V shed 0 bases, J shed 7 bases, and the junction held 11 bases outside the gene matches. Germline V CDR1 and CDR2: MGHRA, YSYEKL. This CDR3 has 16 residues. In DNA form, the CDR3 reads TGCGCCAGCAGCCAAGATCGAGAACTAGCGGTACGTGAGCAGTACTTC. Its translation: CASSQDRELAVREQYF.

This sequence joins TRBV7-3 and TRBJ2-5; 10 bases are shared with TRBD1. CDR3 length: 15 residues. Per the germline V gene, CDR1 is SGHTA and CDR2 is FQGTGA. J lost 5 bases, V lost 1 base, and 4 bases had no gene match. CDR3 residues: CASSLSGQGVETQYF. The CDR3 DNA follows: TGTGCCAGCAGCTTAAGCGGACAGGGGGTGGAGACCCAGTACTTC.

The V and J genes are TRBV12-3 or TRBV12-4 and TRBJ2-1; D is unclear. V was pared by 3 bases and J by 10 bases, with 7 bases between. This CDR3 spans 11 amino acids. The CDR3 DNA follows: TGTGCCAGCAGTTTCCGGTTAGAGCAGTTCTTC. It translates to CASSFRLEQFF.